This TCR beta chain is drawn from a study of cytomegalovirus exposure and HLA in healthy donors. The PCR contained 60 Vbeta and 13 Jbeta primers. The repertoire was sequenced with immunoSEQ multiplex PCR; TCRdb's copy has only in-frame clones and lacks some. The sample has under 200,000 clones; over 70% are singletons. Findings of the study overall: There was a cluster of highly shared sequence variants that was likely a sequencing artifact.

Donors consisted of healthy bone marrow donors. For this clone: As yet, its antigen is unknown.

The CDR3 consists of 14 residues. Germline V gene lookup returns CDR1 MNHNS and CDR2 SASEGT. V was pared by 5 bases and J by 2 bases, with 13 bases between. Sequenced: PBMCs. This chain links TRBV6-1 with TRBJ2-7; D is ambiguous. This receptor was identified in a woman aged 40 to 50 in good health and CMV-seropositive. The CDR3 bases are TGTGCCAGCAGTAATTCCCCGCGAACCTACGAGCAGTACTTC. This translates into CASSNSPRTYEQYF.